This entry lists 3 T cell receptor beta chains sequenced from one sample in a study of radiotherapy plus CTLA-4 blockade in lung cancer. Libraries were prepared by immunoSEQ multiplex PCR; TCRdb keeps only in-frame clonotypes and omits some of them. Of about 51,000 clones in the sample, about 77% are singletons; the top ten hold less than 3%. The sequences come from peripheral blood, collected from a patient treated with radiotherapy plus ipilimumab. The source of these receptors is a human donor with non-small cell lung cancer whose response to radiotherapy plus ipilimumab could not be evaluated.

Of note for this clone: An end of the junction does not agree with germline; a read error may underlie this. V and J are TRBV11-2 and TRBJ2-1; 15 bases map to TRBD2. CDR1 and CDR2 from the germline V gene are SGHAT and FQNNGV. CDR3 size: 13 residues. The CDR3 sequence: CASSYGLAGGPVF. In DNA, the CDR3 is TGTGCCAGCAGCTACGGACTAGCGGGAGGGCCAGTCTTC. Combining the CDR3 with reference TRBV11-2 and TRBJ2-1 gives the whole variable domain EAGVAQSPRYKIIEKRQSVAFWCNPISGHATLYWYQQILGQGPKLLIQFQNNGVVDDSQLPKDRFSAERLKGVDSTLKIQPAKLEDSAVYLCASSYGLAGGPVFGPGTRLTVL.

CDR3 sequence reads: CASSQGGGDYYGYTF. The CDR3 coding sequence is TGCGCCAGCAGCCAGGGTGGCGGGGACTACTATGGCTACACCTTC. V gene TRBV4-3 combines with J gene TRBJ1-2; maybe TRBD1 (5 bases). Germline V gene lookup returns CDR1 LGHNA and CDR2 YSLEER. The CDR3 is made up of 15 amino acids. The V gene lost 3 bases and the J gene lost 3 bases, with 14 bases spanning the gap.

The CDR3 nucleotides are TGCGCCAGCAGTGAGTCTAGTGGCGGAGGATACGGGGGCACAGATACGCAGTATTTT. It translates to CASSESSGGGYGGTDTQYF. The chain has TRBV10-2 and TRBJ2-3; D possibly corresponds to TRBD2 (5 bases). Per the germline V gene, CDR1 is WSHSY and CDR2 is SAAADI. This CDR3 has 19 residues. V gave up 0 bases and J gave up 1 base, with 20 bases separating them.